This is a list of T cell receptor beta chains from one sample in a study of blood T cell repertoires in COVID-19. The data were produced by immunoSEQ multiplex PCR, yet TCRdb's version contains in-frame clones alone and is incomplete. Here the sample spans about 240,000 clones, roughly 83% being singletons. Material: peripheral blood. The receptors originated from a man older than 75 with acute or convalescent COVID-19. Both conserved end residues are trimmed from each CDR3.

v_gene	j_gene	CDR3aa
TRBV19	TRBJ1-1	ASSKTVVNTEAF
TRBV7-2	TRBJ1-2	ASSGYTQGPYGYT
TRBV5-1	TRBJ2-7	ASSFRQDSYEQY
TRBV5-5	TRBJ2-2	ASSFLVGAVTGELF
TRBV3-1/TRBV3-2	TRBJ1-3	ASSPTGLSGNTIY
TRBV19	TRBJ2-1	ASSRGGGSWNEQF
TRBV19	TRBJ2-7	ASSTAPSYEQY
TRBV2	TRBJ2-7	ASRSGFTYEQY
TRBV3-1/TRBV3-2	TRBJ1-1	ASSLGTQNTEAF
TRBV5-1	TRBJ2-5	ASSESGRTQETQY
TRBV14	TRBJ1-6	ASSYQPDRYNSPLH
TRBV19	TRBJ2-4	ASQQGVKNIQY
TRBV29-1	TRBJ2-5	SVVYSMSRGVGETQY
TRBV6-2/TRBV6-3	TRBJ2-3	ASSPLAIVITDTQY
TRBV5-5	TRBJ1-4	ASSRSGEKLF
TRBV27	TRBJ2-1	ASSTLPGTSGGPTEQF
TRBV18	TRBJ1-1	ASSPRIRQDTEAF
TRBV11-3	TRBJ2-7	ASSLETGEQY
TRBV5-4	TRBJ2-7	ASSLEASGPYEQY
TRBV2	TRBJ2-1	ASSPLSNEQF
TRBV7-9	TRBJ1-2	ASSLEDSHGYT
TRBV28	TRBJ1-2	ASIVVQGPVVNYGYT
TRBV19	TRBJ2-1	ASTKAGLAAYNEQF
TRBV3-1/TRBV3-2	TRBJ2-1	ASSQTASGYNEQF
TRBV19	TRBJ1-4	ASSIDSPPGEKLF
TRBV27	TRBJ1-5	ASSPGTGPSPQH
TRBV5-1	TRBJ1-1	ASSPDRVKNEAF
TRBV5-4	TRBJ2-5	ASSLVGQEYQETQY
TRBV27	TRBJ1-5	ASSPGYSNQPQH
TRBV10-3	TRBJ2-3	AITSTGAHTDTQY
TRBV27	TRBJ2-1	ASSSPRQNTRRNEQF
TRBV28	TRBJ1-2	ASRSYGYT
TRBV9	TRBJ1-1	ASSVEVGTGVVNTEAF
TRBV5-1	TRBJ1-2	ASSAGTGGASNGYT
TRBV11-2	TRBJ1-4	ASSLDWGLNEKLF
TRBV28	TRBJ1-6	ASSLPRQGLRDSPLH
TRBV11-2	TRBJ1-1	ASSRPYRDTEAF
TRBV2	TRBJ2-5	ASSEALSGNQETQY
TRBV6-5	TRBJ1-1	ASSSNRDTEAF
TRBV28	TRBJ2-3	ASSSPSGRPLISTDTQY
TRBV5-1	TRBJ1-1	ASSLRGQGASKTEAF
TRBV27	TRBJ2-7	ASKQTGGQLREQY
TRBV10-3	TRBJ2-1	AISESSGPYNEQF
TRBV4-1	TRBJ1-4	ASSQSGTVFFEKLF
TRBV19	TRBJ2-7	ASMGGTLPPYEQY
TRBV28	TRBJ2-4	ASSSWREGGLTKNIQY